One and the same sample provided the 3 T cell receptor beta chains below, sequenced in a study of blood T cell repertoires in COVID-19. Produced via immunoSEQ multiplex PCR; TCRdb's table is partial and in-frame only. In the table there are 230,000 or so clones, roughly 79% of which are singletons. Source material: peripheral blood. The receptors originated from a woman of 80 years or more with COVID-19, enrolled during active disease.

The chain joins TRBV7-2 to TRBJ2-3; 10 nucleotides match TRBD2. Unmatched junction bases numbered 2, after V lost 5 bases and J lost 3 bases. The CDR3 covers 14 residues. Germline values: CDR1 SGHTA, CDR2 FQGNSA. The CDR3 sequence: CASSASGRTDTQYF. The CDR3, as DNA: TGTGCCAGCAGCGCTAGCGGGAGAACAGATACGCAGTATTTT.

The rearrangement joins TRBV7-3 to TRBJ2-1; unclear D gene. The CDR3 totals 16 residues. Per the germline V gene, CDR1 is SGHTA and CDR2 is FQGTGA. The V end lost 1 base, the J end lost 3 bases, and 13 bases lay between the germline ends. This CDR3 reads CASSLNTATYYNEQFF. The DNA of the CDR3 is TGTGCCAGCAGCTTAAATACAGCCACTTACTACAATGAGCAGTTCTTC.

The CDR3 loop is CASSQGQVNEKLFF. The CDR3 DNA is TGTGCCAGCAGCCAAGGACAGGTTAACGAAAAACTGTTTTTT. The chain joins TRBV21-1 to TRBJ1-4; the table's D call, TRBD1, was not checked against the DNA. TRBV21-1 is described as a pseudogene. The CDR3 loop spans 14 amino acids.